This TCR beta chain was documented in a study of cytomegalovirus exposure and HLA in healthy donors. Data came from immunoSEQ multiplex PCR; TCRdb stores just in-frame clones and leaves some out. In the table there are tens of thousands of clones, roughly nine tenths of which are singletons. A note on this clone: Its antigen is undetermined.

The donors were members of the roughly 120-subject validation cohort (separate from the approximately 650-subject first cohort). The junction had 3 bases not matched to a gene; V was cut back by 5 bases and J by 5 bases. The germline gives CDR1 GTSNPN, CDR2 SVGIG (reference sequence). The CDR3 sequence is 13 residues long. Study results and limitations: Among TCR sequences, most were rare, though some public TCRs appeared in many donors.

This sequence originates from a woman aged 18-30 years in good health and CMV-seronegative. Sample: PBMCs. This chain joins TRBV30 and TRBJ2-1; 10 bases are shared with TRBD1. The chain's CDR3 is CAWGQGGDNEQFF. CDR3 coding DNA: TGTGCCTGGGGACAGGGGGGGGACAATGAGCAGTTCTTC.